The 21 T cell receptor beta chains reported below all come from one sample, sequenced in a study of beta chain features in type 1 diabetes. Expressed TCRB transcripts were sequenced, since all the RNA that had been isolated was reverse transcribed. Method: immunoSEQ multiplex PCR; TCRdb's copy keeps in-frame clones and lacks some. The sample records approximately 400,000 clones, about 15% being singletons. The sample taken for sequencing was naive CD4+ T cells from blood. These receptors originate from a woman aged 18-29 years in good health.

The chain recombines TRBV4-2 with TRBJ2-2; D perhaps matches TRBD2 (5 bases). The CDR3 spans 17 residues. Germline lookup yields CDR1 LGHNA and CDR2 YNFKEQ. Trimming pared 4 bases from V and 4 bases from J, leaving 19 bases between. The CDR3 is CASSPRSGSPGTGELFF. The DNA for the CDR3 is TGTGCCAGCAGCCCCCGCTCTGGGAGTCCGGGCACCGGGGAGCTGTTTTTT.

This chain links TRBV29-1 with TRBJ1-1; 9 bases align to TRBD1. Germline CDR1 is SQVTM and CDR2 is ANQGSEA. The CDR3 consists of 14 residues. The V gene end was trimmed by 5 bases and the J gene end by 10 bases; junction bases not matched to a gene: 14. CDR3 DNA sequence: TGCAGCGTTTTATCGGGACAGGGTACGTTGCGAGCTTTCTTT. Translating gives CSVLSGQGTLRAFF. The full variable domain, with the rest looked up from reference TRBV29-1 and TRBJ1-1, is SAVISQKPSRDICQRGTSLTIQCQVDSQVTMMFWYRQQPGQSLTLIATANQGSEATYESGFVIDKFPISRPNLTFSTLTVSNMSPEDSSIYLCSVLSGQGTLRAFFGQGTRLTVV.

This clone occurred a few times. The chain has TRBV2 and TRBJ1-2; D unresolved. V was pared by 3 bases and J by 5 bases, with 19 bases between. The CDR3 runs 16 residues. Germline V gives CDR1 SNHLY, CDR2 FYNNEI. For the CDR3, the DNA is TGTGCCAGCAGTGAGTTAGCCGCAGAGGGTGATTATGGCTACACCTTC. This gives the protein CASSELAAEGDYGYTF. The full variable domain, in which reference TRBV2 and TRBJ1-2 provide the parts outside the CDR3, is EPEVTQTPSHQVTQMGQEVILRCVPISNHLYFYWYRQILGQKVEFLVSFYNNEISEKSEIFDDQFSVERPDGSNFTLKIRSTKLEDSAMYFCASSELAAEGDYGYTFGSGTRLTVV.

A few counts support this clone. The chain couples TRBV7-2 to TRBJ1-2; TRBD1 aligns across 7 bases. CDR1 and CDR2 (germline): SGHTA, FQGNSA. V shed 5 bases and J 8 bases; nucleotides not matched to a gene: 8. This CDR3 region has 13 residues. CDR3 sequence (DNA): TGTGCCAGCAGCGGCCGACAGGGAAGGGGCTACACCTTC. Its protein is CASSGRQGRGYTF.

The chain employs TRBV4-2 and TRBJ2-7; 12 bases are shared with TRBD2. The germline CDR1 and CDR2 sequences are LGHNA and YNFKEQ. The CDR3 runs to 15 residues. The V gene end was trimmed by 1 base and the J gene end by 6 bases; junction bases not matched to a gene: 4. The CDR3 loop reads CASSQATSGRREQYF. The CDR3 bases are TGTGCCAGCAGCCAAGCGACTAGCGGGAGACGCGAGCAGTACTTC.

This CDR3 reads CAISEPTSGRLAAGETQYF. The CDR3 DNA sequence: TGTGCCATCAGTGAGCCGACTAGCGGGAGGTTAGCTGCGGGGGAGACCCAGTACTTC. The chain combines TRBV10-3 with TRBJ2-5; 13 bases are shared with TRBD2. CDR1 is ENHRY and CDR2 is SYGVKD in the germline V gene. V was pared by 2 bases and J by 5 bases, with 14 bases of the junction left unmatched. This CDR3 has 19 amino acids.

The chain employs TRBV6-5 and TRBJ1-2, with 8 bases aligning to TRBD1. The V gene's germline CDR1 is MNHEY and CDR2 SVGAGI. V shed 7 bases and J 7 bases; nucleotides not matched to a gene: 11. The CDR3 extends over 14 amino acids. CDR3 in DNA: TGTGCCAGCACCAAACTCCCGGACAGGGTTGGCTACACCTTC. Its translation is CASTKLPDRVGYTF.

This sequence joins TRBV14 and TRBJ2-2; 8 bases line up with TRBD2. The CDR3 has 16 residues. Germline V gene lookup returns CDR1 SGHDN and CDR2 FVKESK. Trimming took 2 bases from V and 1 from J; bases not matched to a gene: 3. The CDR3 nucleotides read TGTGCCAGCAGCCAACAGGGACTAGTGAACACCGGGGAGCTGTTTTTT. It yields the protein CASSQQGLVNTGELFF.

Only a few counts were recorded for this clone. The chain is built from TRBV28 and TRBJ1-2; weak D call: TRBD1 (5 bases). Trimming shortened V by 3 bases and J by 3 bases, and 8 bases separated the two germline ends. Germline CDR1 and CDR2: MDHEN and SYDVKM. The CDR3 contains 13 residues. In DNA form, the CDR3 reads TGTGCCAGCAGTTTGGCAGGGCACTATGGCTACACCTTC. Translated: CASSLAGHYGYTF.

The chain is built from TRBV11-3 and TRBJ2-5, with TRBD2 as a possible D gene (6 bases). The germline CDR1 and CDR2 sequences are SGHNT and YENEEA. There are 14 residues in the CDR3. V lost 5 bases, J lost 5 bases, and 15 bases lay in between. The CDR3 loop reads CASSHEGGRETQYF. In DNA form, the CDR3 reads TGTGCCAGCAGCCACGAGGGAGGTCGGGAGACCCAGTACTTC.

The chain uses TRBV6-5 and TRBJ2-2; 7 nucleotides match TRBD1. J was trimmed by 4 bases and V by 8 bases; bases with no gene match: 10. Germline loops: CDR1 MNHEY, CDR2 SVGAGI. The CDR3 has 15 amino acids. The DNA for the CDR3 is TGTGCCAGCGGATCTGACAGGGCCCTCACCGGGGAGCTGTTTTTT. This encodes CASGSDRALTGELFF.

This clone showed up just a few times. The chain couples TRBV2 to TRBJ2-7; D not resolved. The CDR3 sequence is 11 residues long. Trimming removed 10 bases at V and 2 bases at J, with 9 bases between. CDR1 SNHLY and CDR2 FYNNEI come from the germline V gene. The CDR3 DNA reads TGTGCCATCTTTATCGCCTACGAGCAGTACTTC. It translates to CAIFIAYEQYF.

CDR3 loop: CASSTGGFRPRETQYF. Written as DNA, the CDR3 is TGTGCCAGCAGCACAGGGGGGTTCCGGCCACGAGAGACCCAGTACTTC. V gene TRBV27 combines with J gene TRBJ2-5; 8 bases agree with TRBD1. The junction had 13 bases not matched to a gene; V was cut back by 6 bases and J by 4 bases. This CDR3 is built from 16 residues. Germline CDR1 reads MNHEY; CDR2 reads SMNVEV (reference sequence).

This clone was seen only a few times. This chain joins TRBV2 and TRBJ2-7; tentative D call: TRBD1 (6 bases). The CDR3 covers 12 residues. Trimming stripped 7 bases from V and 6 bases from J, with 13 bases between. Germline loops: CDR1 SNHLY, CDR2 FYNNEI. CDR3 sequence (DNA): TGTGCCAGCAATCGAGCAGGGGCCGAGCAGTACTTC. Protein: CASNRAGAEQYF.

This clone appeared a few times. The chain has TRBV28 and TRBJ2-7; 8 bases line up with TRBD1. The CDR3 sequence is 16 residues long. Germline lookup yields CDR1 MDHEN and CDR2 SYDVKM. The ends lost 4 bases at V and 3 bases at J; junction bases unmatched: 11. This chain's CDR3 is CASSSHGQGGLYEQYF. Written as DNA, the CDR3 is TGTGCCAGCAGTTCTCACGGACAGGGCGGCCTCTACGAGCAGTACTTC.

In its sample, this clone was seen a few times. The rearrangement uses TRBV28 and TRBJ2-7; D perhaps matches TRBD1 (6 bases). The CDR3 loop spans 12 amino acids. Trimming removed 2 bases at V and 9 bases at J, with 11 bases between. CDR1 is MDHEN and CDR2 is SYDVKM in the germline V gene. The DNA of the CDR3 is TGTGCCAGCAGTTTAATACAGGGTGGGCAGTACTTC. Translated: CASSLIQGGQYF.

The genes are TRBV5-1 and TRBJ2-3; D possibly corresponds to TRBD1 (5 bases). The CDR3 length is 17 residues. Germline-derived CDR1 and CDR2 are SGHRS and YFSETQ. Trimming removed 4 bases at V and 0 bases at J, with 18 bases between. The CDR3 is CASSPTGDFSSTDTQYF. CDR3 in DNA: TGCGCCAGCAGCCCCACAGGCGACTTCTCTAGCACAGATACGCAGTATTTT.

V usage is TRBV18 and J usage is TRBJ2-7; 9 bases align to TRBD2. Germline V gene sequence: CDR1 KGHSH, CDR2 LQKENI. V gave up 0 bases and J gave up 2 bases; unmatched junction bases: 2. CDR3 length: 15 amino acids. CDR3 loop: CASSPPGLAAYEQYF. The CDR3 region has the DNA TGTGCCAGCTCACCACCGGGACTAGCCGCCTACGAGCAGTACTTC.

This clone was observed a handful of times. The rearrangement uses TRBV28 and TRBJ2-5; TRBD2 matches 7 bases. The CDR3 is 16 residues long. The ends lost 8 bases at V and 1 base at J; junction bases unmatched: 13. Looked up from germline, CDR1 is MDHEN and CDR2 is SYDVKM. CDR3 in amino acids: CASRSSLAAIQETQYF. CDR3 coding DNA: TGTGCCAGCCGGTCCTCTCTAGCGGCCATCCAAGAGACCCAGTACTTC.

This chain uses TRBV28 with TRBJ2-2; TRBD2 agrees at 8 bases. The V and J ends lost 3 bases and 3 bases, in that order; junction bases with no gene match: 9. CDR3 size: 17 residues. Germline loops: CDR1 MDHEN, CDR2 SYDVKM. The CDR3 region is CASSFLTGGYYTGELFF. CDR3 coding DNA: TGTGCCAGCAGTTTTCTTACGGGAGGGTATTACACCGGGGAGCTGTTTTTT.

This clone appeared a few times. The chain uses TRBV7-3 and TRBJ2-7; weak D call: TRBD2 (6 bases). The CDR3 is 12 residues long. Trimming left V 2 bases short and J 7 bases short, with 9 bases between. In germline, CDR1 is SGHTA, CDR2 FQGTGA. The CDR3 loop is CASSLPGREQYF. Here the CDR3 DNA reads TGTGCCAGCAGCTTACCAGGGAGGGAGCAGTACTTC.